A selection of T cell receptor beta chains follows, all from one sample in a study of T cell responses to AZD1222 COVID-19 vaccine. TCRdb keeps only in-frame clones here, not all; method: immunoSEQ multiplex PCR. The sample consists of approximately 190,000 clones, roughly 91% of them appearing once. Sample: peripheral blood, taken on day 0 of AZD1222 vaccination. All receptors come from an adult in good health. CDR3s include the opening cysteine and the closing phenylalanine or tryptophan. A D gene is named only where the DNA matches it firmly. Part of the rows lack a size; the others show once, few, many or a class for expanded clones.

v_gene	d_gene	j_gene	len	abundance	CDR3aa	CDR3nt
TRBV28	-	TRBJ1-5	12	-	CASSPLAQPQHF	TGTGCCAGCAGTCCTCTCGCTCAGCCCCAGCATTTT
TRBV7-8	TRBD1	TRBJ2-3	15	-	CASSLGTGGKDTQYF	TGTGCCAGCAGCTTAGGGACAGGGGGCAAAGATACGCAGTATTTT
TRBV19	-	TRBJ1-1	15	-	CASIAEPGVSTEAFF	TGTGCCAGTATTGCGGAACCAGGGGTTTCTACTGAAGCTTTCTTT
TRBV6-5	-	TRBJ2-5	13	-	CASSYRAGETQYF	TGTGCCAGCAGTTACAGGGCCGGAGAGACCCAGTACTTC
TRBV2	-	TRBJ2-7	12	-	CASSDTPYEQYF	TGTGCCAGCAGTGACACGCCCTACGAGCAGTACTTC
TRBV2	TRBD1	TRBJ2-7	12	-	CASRDRGYEQYF	TGTGCCAGCAGGGACAGGGGCTACGAGCAGTACTTC
TRBV6-2/TRBV6-3	TRBD1	TRBJ2-7	15	-	CASSLSRTGFYEQYF	TGTGCCAGCAGTTTATCACGGACAGGGTTCTACGAGCAGTACTTC
TRBV5-5	-	TRBJ2-6	14	-	CASGRGSGANVLTF	TGTGCCAGCGGAAGGGGCTCTGGGGCCAACGTCCTGACTTTC
TRBV19	TRBD2	TRBJ2-7	19	-	CASSMWDSGREPPTYEQYF	TGTGCCAGTAGTATGTGGGATAGCGGGAGAGAACCGCCTACCTACGAGCAGTACTTC
TRBV2	-	TRBJ1-6	13	-	CASSDEMESPLHF	TGTGCCAGCAGTGATGAAATGGAATCACCCCTCCACTTT
TRBV3-1/TRBV3-2	-	TRBJ2-1	12	-	CASSQAPDEQFF	TGTGCCAGCAGCCAAGCTCCCGATGAGCAGTTCTTC
TRBV7-3	-	TRBJ1-5	13	-	CASSLGPFQPQHF	TGTGCCAGCAGCTTAGGTCCCTTCCAGCCCCAGCATTTT
TRBV2	TRBD2	TRBJ2-1	15	-	CASSRSGGSYNEQFF	TGTGCCAGCAGTCGTAGCGGGGGGTCCTACAATGAGCAGTTCTTC
TRBV27	-	TRBJ1-2	14	-	CASSLISSASGYTF	TGTGCCAGCAGTTTAATTAGTTCCGCGTCTGGCTACACCTTC
TRBV6-5	-	TRBJ1-5	11	-	CASRGDQPQHF	TGTGCCAGCCGGGGGGATCAGCCCCAGCATTTT
TRBV7-2	TRBD2	TRBJ2-1	16	-	CASSLVGSGGLKEQFF	TGTGCCAGCAGCTTGGTCGGAAGCGGGGGCTTGAAAGAGCAGTTCTTC
TRBV7-3	-	TRBJ2-1	17	-	CASSLEGGVGTYNEQFF	TGTGCCAGCAGCTTAGAGGGGGGAGTGGGAACCTACAATGAGCAGTTCTTC
TRBV6-1	-	TRBJ2-1	17	-	CASSDRGGTSSYNEQFF	TGTGCCAGCAGTGACCGTGGCGGGACCAGCTCCTACAATGAGCAGTTCTTC
TRBV28	-	TRBJ2-5	13	-	CASEQGGPGTQYF	TGTGCCAGCGAACAGGGGGGGCCGGGGACCCAGTACTTC
TRBV6-2/TRBV6-3	-	TRBJ2-2	13	-	CASSYGGYGELFF	TGTGCCAGCAGTTACGGCGGGTACGGGGAGCTGTTTTTT
TRBV14	TRBD2	TRBJ2-1	16	-	CASSPLAGGTYNEQFF	TGTGCCAGCAGCCCACTAGCGGGGGGGACCTACAATGAGCAGTTCTTC
TRBV7-2	TRBD2	TRBJ2-7	15	-	CASSFISGGADEQYF	TGTGCCAGCAGCTTTATTAGCGGGGGGGCCGACGAGCAGTACTTC
TRBV11-2	-	TRBJ1-2	17	-	CASSLAGGAGWIQGYTF	TGTGCCAGCAGCTTAGCGGGGGGGGCAGGGTGGATTCAAGGCTACACCTTC
TRBV14	-	TRBJ2-3	16	-	CASSSQLDIDTDTQYF	TGTGCCAGCAGCTCCCAGTTGGACATTGACACAGATACGCAGTATTTT
TRBV27	TRBD1	TRBJ1-3	19	-	CASSLPTTGEVFSGNTIYF	TGTGCCAGCAGTTTACCTACAACAGGGGAGGTGTTCTCTGGAAACACCATATATTTT
TRBV7-3	-	TRBJ1-2	13	-	CASSPDRNYGYTF	TGTGCCAGCAGCCCGGACAGAAACTATGGCTACACCTTC
TRBV7-2	-	TRBJ1-2	15	once	CASSLGSEHTYGYTF	TGTGCCAGCAGCTTAGGGTCGGAACATACCTATGGCTACACCTTC
TRBV4-3	TRBD2	TRBJ2-1	16	once	CASSQDSGLAYNEQFF	TGCGCCAGCAGCCAAGATTCGGGACTAGCGTACAATGAGCAGTTCTTC
TRBV6-5	TRBD1	TRBJ1-1	14	-	CASRFDRVGTEAFF	TGTGCCAGCAGGTTCGACAGGGTTGGTACTGAAGCTTTCTTT
TRBV10-2	TRBD2	TRBJ2-1	19	-	CASHLTSGRARESYNEQFF	TGCGCCAGTCACTTAACTAGCGGGAGGGCCCGAGAGTCCTACAATGAGCAGTTCTTC
TRBV28	TRBD1	TRBJ1-5	14	once	CASIGQGGNQPQHF	TGTGCCAGTATCGGACAGGGGGGAAATCAGCCCCAGCATTTT
TRBV11-2	-	TRBJ2-2	15	few	CASSLRGANTGELFF	TGTGCCAGCAGCTTACGAGGGGCGAACACCGGGGAGCTGTTTTTT
TRBV27	TRBD2	TRBJ2-5	14	-	CASSTRTSGETQYF	TGTGCCAGCAGTACCAGGACTAGCGGAGAGACCCAGTACTTC
TRBV7-9	TRBD1	TRBJ1-4	15	-	CASSSTGRGDEKLFF	TGTGCCAGCAGCTCGACAGGGAGGGGTGATGAAAAACTGTTTTTT
TRBV28	-	TRBJ1-2	14	-	CASSLQGSNYGYTF	TGTGCCAGCAGCCTACAGGGCTCTAACTATGGCTACACCTTC
TRBV28	TRBD1	TRBJ1-2	17	-	CASSDPPGQGGNYGYTF	TGTGCCAGCAGTGACCCCCCTGGACAGGGGGGAAACTATGGCTACACCTTC
TRBV24-1	TRBD1	TRBJ2-7	15	-	CATSDAATGSYEQYF	TGTGCCACCAGTGACGCCGCGACAGGGTCCTACGAGCAGTACTTC
TRBV19	TRBD1	TRBJ2-7	14	-	CASTGTGGSYEQYF	TGTGCCAGTACCGGGACAGGGGGTTCCTACGAGCAGTACTTC
TRBV28	-	TRBJ2-3	16	-	CASSLWAGSTGDTQYF	TGTGCCAGCAGTTTATGGGCGGGCTCCACCGGGGATACGCAGTATTTT
TRBV7-2	TRBD2	TRBJ2-7	16	-	CASSLGASGRLDEQYF	TGTGCCAGCAGCTTAGGGGCTAGCGGGAGACTAGACGAGCAGTACTTC
TRBV3-1/TRBV3-2	-	TRBJ1-2	11	-	CASRLGDGYTF	TGTGCCAGCAGGCTGGGGGATGGCTACACCTTC
TRBV7-9	TRBD2	TRBJ2-2	15	-	CASSLSGGGTGELFF	TGTGCCAGCAGCTTATCGGGGGGAGGAACCGGGGAGCTGTTTTTT
TRBV2	-	TRBJ2-3	15	-	CATTPRGAGTDTQYF	TGTGCCACCACACCCCGAGGTGCGGGCACAGATACGCAGTATTTT
TRBV2	-	TRBJ1-2	10	-	CASSETGYTF	TGTGCCAGCAGTGAGACCGGCTACACCTTC
TRBV5-5	-	TRBJ2-1	15	-	CASSSNPGSYNEQFF	TGTGCCAGCAGCTCGAATCCGGGCTCATACAATGAGCAGTTCTTC
TRBV7-2	-	TRBJ1-5	15	-	CASSPQGLSNQPQHF	TGTGCCAGCAGCCCGCAGGGCCTTAGCAATCAGCCCCAGCATTTT
TRBV28	-	TRBJ2-7	16	-	CASSLESGLDVHEQYF	TGTGCCAGCAGTTTGGAGTCGGGGCTAGATGTTCACGAGCAGTACTTC
TRBV15	-	TRBJ1-6	16	-	CATSRDGADTHSPLHF	TGTGCCACCAGCAGAGATGGAGCGGACACCCATTCACCCCTCCACTTT
TRBV18	TRBD1	TRBJ1-5	18	-	CASSPPSGTGDSNQPQHF	TGTGCCAGCTCACCTCCTTCCGGGACAGGGGATAGCAATCAGCCCCAGCATTTT
TRBV28	-	TRBJ1-6	15	-	CASSLLQVMNSPLHF	TGTGCCAGCAGTCTCCTACAGGTTATGAATTCACCCCTCCACTTT
TRBV15	TRBD1	TRBJ1-2	15	-	CATSRDRGQGNGYTF	TGTGCCACCAGCAGAGATCGTGGACAGGGGAACGGCTACACCTTC
TRBV4-1	-	TRBJ2-7	14	-	CASSQVSASYEQYF	TGCGCCAGCAGCCAAGTCAGCGCCTCCTACGAGCAGTACTTC
TRBV6-5	-	TRBJ2-7	15	-	CASSYRGEQGYEQYF	TGTGCCAGCAGTTACCGCGGCGAGCAGGGCTACGAGCAGTACTTC
TRBV5-4	TRBD2	TRBJ2-2	16	-	CASSPSGRDFTGELFF	TGTGCCAGCAGCCCTAGCGGGAGGGACTTCACCGGGGAGCTGTTTTTT
TRBV9	TRBD2	TRBJ2-1	16	-	CASSVRTSGGTNEQFF	TGTGCCAGCAGCGTCCGGACTAGCGGGGGGACGAATGAGCAGTTCTTC